This T cell receptor beta chain originates from a study of shared clonotypes between healthy human individuals (dated by TCRdb to 2019 to 2021). In the study overall: A couple of women and a few men aged 18 to 49 years were included in the cohort. For each donor, three plates each were used for CD4 naive and CD4 memory, two plates were used for CD8 naive, and one plate was used for CD8 memory. The study deeply sequenced blood TCR repertoires of five healthy adults to estimate repertoire size and the extent of clonotype sharing between individuals. Libraries were prepared and TCR repertoires were sequenced by different laboratories using diverse techniques, in order to increase sequencing depth and limit assay-specific biases. Leukapheresis yielded between about 0.94 and 8.9 billion PBMCs per donor.

As concerns this clone: Its antigen is not yet known. Per-base quality was not reported, and no clone a single base away is much larger than it.

Points the paper makes about the study in general: Sampling was restricted to blood, and TCR repertoires in tissue are likely to differ from TCR repertoires in blood. The small number of donors limited the genetic and exposure-history diversity represented. Across a handful of donors, roughly 5% of naive CD4, roughly 3.5% of naive CD8, 2% to 2.5% of memory CD4, and 0.4% of memory CD8 clonotypes were shared. Clonotypes shared by all four sorted-subset donors showed higher generation probabilities than non-shared clonotypes. Estimated clonotype richness was generally larger for naive than for memory subsets. Incomplete sequencing was indicated by rarefaction of sorted-subset datasets, despite the large sequencing depth. Pairwise subsampling indicated that sequencing depth was expected to affect the degree of clonotype sharing among donors.

Using the deep immunoSEQ assay, TCR CDR3 regions were amplified from genomic DNA by multiplex PCR. Extracted genomic DNA from each cell subset was spread evenly across all wells of several immunoSEQ 96-well plates, with each plate serving as a replicate. Each replicate PCR for sorted subsets received 150 to 250 ng genomic DNA, equal to about 30,000 T cell genomes. Purified libraries were measured with a Qubit 3.0 fluorometer, size-checked on a Bioanalyzer 2100, and measured again with the KAPA Library Quantification kit. Every immunoSEQ 96-well plate was sequenced on a dedicated single-read 150-cycle Illumina NextSeq 550 flow cell. As for the original processing: Because the immunoSEQ output held only junctional sequences and lacked quality scores, the filtering could not match the filtering applied to full-length reads. Sequences were annotated with PyIR, a Python wrapper for IgBLAST v1.9, and V/J genes and CDR3 were assigned using IMGT germline references. Reads with weak V/J assignments (E-value above 1e-6), missing CDR3, stop codons, out-of-frame junctions, or ambiguous translated residues were removed. A V3J clonotype was defined by an identical inferred V gene, J gene, and CDR3 amino acid sequence. Percentage overlap between repertoires was computed as shared unique clonotypes divided by the size of the smaller repertoire. Three approaches were used to assess repertoire richness: RTK rarefaction, the Chao1 estimator, and Recon v2.1 estimates of unobserved clonotypes. OLGA was used to compute generation probabilities for all TCRbeta clonotypes that the gDNA method yielded from a handful of donors. TCRdb retrieved this table from immuneACCESS and kept in-frame rearrangements only. Not all clones are present; in checked studies, unresolved V genes account for under half, and no reason is known for the remainder. The V and J calls and the clone size are those of that table, but D and trimming were determined from the DNA. This sample lists some 2.1 million clones; 85% to 95% were detected once. Of the sample, more than 0.1% falls within the top ten clones.

CDR1 and CDR2 are read off the germline V gene as SGHAT and FQNNGV. Taken from cysteine to phenylalanine, the CDR3 has 14 residues. Only the CDR3 part of the read is kept: 42 bases, read in frame from the first base. Trimmed from V: 5 bases; trimmed from J: 5 bases; junction bases lacking a gene match: 4. The donors were healthy, HIV-negative adults with no recently reported acute infections or vaccinations. Every donor was a Caucasian adult residing in Nashville, Tennessee, USA. Magnetic negative selection was used to enrich CD4+ T cells, after which naive cells were positively selected on CD45RA and the negative fraction became the memory subset. Blood was obtained by leukapheresis, after which PBMCs were separated by Ficoll-Histopaque density gradient centrifugation and cryopreserved in liquid nitrogen vapor phase. Purity and quantity of every magnetically sorted T cell population were checked by analytical flow cytometry. Genomic DNA was isolated from every sorted fraction and measured by UV absorbance on a Nanodrop 2000c.

Source material: naive CD4+ T cells sorted from blood. This specimen's cell subset or site label, interpreted: CD45RA+ positively selected. This TCR was recovered from a man between 18 and 29 years old in good health. The rearrangement combines TRBV11-2 with TRBJ2-5; a stretch of 11 junction bases matches TRBD1. The CDR3 amino acid sequence is: CASSRTGGKETQYF. The nucleotides read TGTGCCAGCAGCAGGACAGGGGGCAAGGAGACCCAGTACTTC.